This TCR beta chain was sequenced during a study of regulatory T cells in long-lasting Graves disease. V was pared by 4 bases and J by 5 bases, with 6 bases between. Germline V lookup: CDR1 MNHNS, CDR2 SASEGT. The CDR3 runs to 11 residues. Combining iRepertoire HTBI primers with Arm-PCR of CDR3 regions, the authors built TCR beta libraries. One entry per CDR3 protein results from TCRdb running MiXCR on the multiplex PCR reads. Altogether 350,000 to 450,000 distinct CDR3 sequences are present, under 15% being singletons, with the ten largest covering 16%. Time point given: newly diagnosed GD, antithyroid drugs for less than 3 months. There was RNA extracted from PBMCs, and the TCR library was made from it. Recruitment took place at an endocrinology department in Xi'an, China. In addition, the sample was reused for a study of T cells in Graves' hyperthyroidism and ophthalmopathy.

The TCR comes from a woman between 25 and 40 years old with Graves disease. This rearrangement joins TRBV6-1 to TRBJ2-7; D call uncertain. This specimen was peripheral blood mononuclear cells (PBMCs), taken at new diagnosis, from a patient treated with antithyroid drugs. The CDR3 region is CASSVRDEQYF. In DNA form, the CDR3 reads TGTGCCAGCAGTGTCCGGGACGAGCAGTACTTC.